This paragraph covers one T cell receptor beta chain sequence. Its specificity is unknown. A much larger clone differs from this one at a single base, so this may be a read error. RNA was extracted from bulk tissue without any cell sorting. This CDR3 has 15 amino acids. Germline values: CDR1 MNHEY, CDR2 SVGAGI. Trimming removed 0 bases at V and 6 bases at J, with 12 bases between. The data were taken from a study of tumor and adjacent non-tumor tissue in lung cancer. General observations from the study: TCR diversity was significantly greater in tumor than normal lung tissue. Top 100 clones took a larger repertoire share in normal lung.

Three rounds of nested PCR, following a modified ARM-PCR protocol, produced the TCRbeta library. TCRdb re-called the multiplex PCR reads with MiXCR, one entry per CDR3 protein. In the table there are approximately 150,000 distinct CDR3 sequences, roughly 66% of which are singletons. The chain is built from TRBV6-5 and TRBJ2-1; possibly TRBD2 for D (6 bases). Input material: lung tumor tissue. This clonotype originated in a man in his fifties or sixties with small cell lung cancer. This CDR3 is CASSYSPGASNEQFF. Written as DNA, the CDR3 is TGTGCCAGCAGTTACTCGCCGGGAGCTTCCAATGAGCAGTTCTTC.